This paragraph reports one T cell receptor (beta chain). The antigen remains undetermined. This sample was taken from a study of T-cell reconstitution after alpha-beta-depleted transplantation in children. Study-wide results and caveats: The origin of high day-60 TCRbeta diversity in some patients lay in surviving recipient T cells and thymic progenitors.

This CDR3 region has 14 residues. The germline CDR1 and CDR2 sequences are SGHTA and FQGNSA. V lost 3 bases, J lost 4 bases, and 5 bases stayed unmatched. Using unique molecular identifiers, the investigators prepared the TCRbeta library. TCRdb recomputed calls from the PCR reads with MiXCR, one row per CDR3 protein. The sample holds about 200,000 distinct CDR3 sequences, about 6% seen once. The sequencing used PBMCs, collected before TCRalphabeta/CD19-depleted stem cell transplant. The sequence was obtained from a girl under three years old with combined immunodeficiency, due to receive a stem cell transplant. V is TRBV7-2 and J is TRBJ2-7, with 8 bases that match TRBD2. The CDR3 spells CASSFGGGRYEQYF. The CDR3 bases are TGTGCCAGCAGCTTCGGGGGGGGGAGATACGAGCAGTACTTC.